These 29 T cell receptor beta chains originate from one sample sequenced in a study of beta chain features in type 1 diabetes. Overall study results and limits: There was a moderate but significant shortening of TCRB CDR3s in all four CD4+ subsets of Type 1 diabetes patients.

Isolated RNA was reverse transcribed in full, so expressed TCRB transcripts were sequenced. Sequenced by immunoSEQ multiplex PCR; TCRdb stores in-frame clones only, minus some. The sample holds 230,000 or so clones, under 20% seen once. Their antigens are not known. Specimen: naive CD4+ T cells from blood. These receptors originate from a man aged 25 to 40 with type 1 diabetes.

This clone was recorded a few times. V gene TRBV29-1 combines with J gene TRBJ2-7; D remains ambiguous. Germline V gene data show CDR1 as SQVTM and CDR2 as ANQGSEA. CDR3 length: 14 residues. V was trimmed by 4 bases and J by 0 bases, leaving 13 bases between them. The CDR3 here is CSVGRFDHSYEQYF. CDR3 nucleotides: TGCAGCGTTGGACGGTTTGACCACTCCTACGAGCAGTACTTC.

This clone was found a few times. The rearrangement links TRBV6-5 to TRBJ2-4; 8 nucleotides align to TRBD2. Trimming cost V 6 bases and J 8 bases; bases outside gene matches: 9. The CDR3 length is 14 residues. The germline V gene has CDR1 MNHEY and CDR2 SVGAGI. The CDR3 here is CASSGRAGSDIQYF. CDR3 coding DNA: TGTGCCAGCAGCGGGAGGGCAGGGAGTGACATTCAGTACTTC.

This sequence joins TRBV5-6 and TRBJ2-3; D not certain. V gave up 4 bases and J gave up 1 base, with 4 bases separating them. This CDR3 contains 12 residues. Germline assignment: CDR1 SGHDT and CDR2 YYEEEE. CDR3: CASSRGTDTQYF. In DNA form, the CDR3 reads TGTGCCAGCAGCAGAGGCACAGATACGCAGTATTTT.

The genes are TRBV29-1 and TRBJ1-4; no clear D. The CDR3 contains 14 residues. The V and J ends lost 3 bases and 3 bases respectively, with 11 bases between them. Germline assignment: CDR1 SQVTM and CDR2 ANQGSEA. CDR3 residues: CSVDRGRANEKLFF. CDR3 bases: TGCAGCGTTGATCGCGGGAGGGCTAATGAAAAACTGTTTTTT.

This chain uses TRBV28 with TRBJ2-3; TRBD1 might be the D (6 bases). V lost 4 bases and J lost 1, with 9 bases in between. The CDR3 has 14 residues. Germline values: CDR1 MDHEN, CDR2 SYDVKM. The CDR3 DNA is TGTGCCAGCAGTTCCCGACAGGGCACAGATACGCAGTATTTT. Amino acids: CASSSRQGTDTQYF. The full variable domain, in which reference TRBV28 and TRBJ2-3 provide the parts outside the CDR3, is DVKVTQSSRYLVKRTGEKVFLECVQDMDHENMFWYRQDPGLGLRLIYFSYDVKMKEKGDIPEGYSVSREKKERFSLILESASTNQTSMYLCASSSRQGTDTQYFGPGTRLTVL.

The CDR3 loop reads CSVGQGGIQYF. As DNA, the CDR3 is TGCAGCGTCGGCCAAGGGGGCATTCAGTACTTC. This sequence joins TRBV29-1 and TRBJ2-4; D might be TRBD1 (6 bases). This CDR3 is 11 amino acids long. CDR1 is SQVTM and CDR2 is ANQGSEA in the germline V gene. Trimming took off 6 bases at V and 9 bases at J, with 12 bases between the two ends.

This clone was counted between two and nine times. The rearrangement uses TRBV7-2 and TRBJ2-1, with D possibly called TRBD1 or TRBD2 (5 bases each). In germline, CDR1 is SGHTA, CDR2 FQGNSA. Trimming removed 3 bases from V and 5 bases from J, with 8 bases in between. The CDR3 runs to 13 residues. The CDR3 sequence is CASSLRGNNEQFF. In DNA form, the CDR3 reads TGTGCCAGCAGCTTGAGGGGAAACAATGAGCAGTTCTTC.

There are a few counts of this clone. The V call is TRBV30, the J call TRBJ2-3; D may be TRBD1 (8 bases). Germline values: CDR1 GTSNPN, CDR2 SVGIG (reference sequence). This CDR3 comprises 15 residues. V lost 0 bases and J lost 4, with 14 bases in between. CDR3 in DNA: TGTGCCTGGAGTGTAGGAACAGGGGGGGCAGATACGCAGTATTTT. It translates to CAWSVGTGGADTQYF. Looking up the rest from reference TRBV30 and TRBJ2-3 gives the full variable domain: SQTIHQWPATLVQPVGSPLSLECTVEGTSNPNLYWYRQAAGRGLQLLFYSVGIGQISSEVPQNLSASRPQDRQFILSSKKLLLSDSGFYLCAWSVGTGGADTQYFGPGTRLTVL.

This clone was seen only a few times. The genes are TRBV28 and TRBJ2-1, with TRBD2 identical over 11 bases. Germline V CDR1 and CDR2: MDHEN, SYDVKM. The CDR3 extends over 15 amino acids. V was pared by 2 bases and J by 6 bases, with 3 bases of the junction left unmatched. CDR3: CASSLLLAGANEQFF. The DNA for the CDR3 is TGTGCCAGCAGTTTACTACTAGCGGGAGCCAATGAGCAGTTCTTC. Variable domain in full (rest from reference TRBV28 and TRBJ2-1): DVKVTQSSRYLVKRTGEKVFLECVQDMDHENMFWYRQDPGLGLRLIYFSYDVKMKEKGDIPEGYSVSREKKERFSLILESASTNQTSMYLCASSLLLAGANEQFFGPGTRLTVL.

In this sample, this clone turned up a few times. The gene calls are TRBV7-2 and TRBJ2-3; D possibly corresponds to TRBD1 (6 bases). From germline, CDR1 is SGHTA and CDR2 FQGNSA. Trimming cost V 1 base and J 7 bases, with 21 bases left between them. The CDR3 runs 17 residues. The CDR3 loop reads CASSLGFRGSVWHTQYF. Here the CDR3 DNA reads TGTGCCAGCAGCTTAGGATTTAGGGGGTCCGTGTGGCATACGCAGTATTTT.

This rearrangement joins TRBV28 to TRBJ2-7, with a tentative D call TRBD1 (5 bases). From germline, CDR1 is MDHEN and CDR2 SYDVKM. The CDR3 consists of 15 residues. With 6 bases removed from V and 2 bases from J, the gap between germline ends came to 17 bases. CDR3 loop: CASSAAQGRTYEQYF. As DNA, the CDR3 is TGTGCCAGCAGCGCAGCCCAGGGCCGGACCTACGAGCAGTACTTC. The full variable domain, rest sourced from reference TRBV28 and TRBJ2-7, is DVKVTQSSRYLVKRTGEKVFLECVQDMDHENMFWYRQDPGLGLRLIYFSYDVKMKEKGDIPEGYSVSREKKERFSLILESASTNQTSMYLCASSAAQGRTYEQYFGPGTRLTVT.

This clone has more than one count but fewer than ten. This CDR3 reads CSAVTGKAGELFF. The CDR3 bases are TGCAGCGCTGTGACAGGGAAGGCCGGGGAGCTGTTTTTT. The V and J genes are TRBV29-1 and TRBJ2-2; 7 nucleotides align to TRBD1. V lost 7 bases to trimming and J lost 6 bases; unmatched junction nucleotides: 8. Germline loops: CDR1 SQVTM, CDR2 ANQGSEA. The CDR3 spans 13 residues.

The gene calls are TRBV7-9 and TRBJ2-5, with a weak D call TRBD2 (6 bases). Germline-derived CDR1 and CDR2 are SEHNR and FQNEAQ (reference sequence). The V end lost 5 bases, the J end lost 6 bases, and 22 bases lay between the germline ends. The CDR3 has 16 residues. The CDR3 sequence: CASSERGGVSMQTQYF. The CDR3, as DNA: TGTGCCAGCAGCGAAAGGGGCGGGGTCTCCATGCAGACCCAGTACTTC.

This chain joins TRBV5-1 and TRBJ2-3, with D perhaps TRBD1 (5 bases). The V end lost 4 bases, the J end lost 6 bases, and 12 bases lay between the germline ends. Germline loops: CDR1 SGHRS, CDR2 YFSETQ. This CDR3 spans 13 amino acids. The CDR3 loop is CASSIRQKDTQYF. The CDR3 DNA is TGCGCCAGCAGCATTCGACAGAAGGATACGCAGTATTTT.

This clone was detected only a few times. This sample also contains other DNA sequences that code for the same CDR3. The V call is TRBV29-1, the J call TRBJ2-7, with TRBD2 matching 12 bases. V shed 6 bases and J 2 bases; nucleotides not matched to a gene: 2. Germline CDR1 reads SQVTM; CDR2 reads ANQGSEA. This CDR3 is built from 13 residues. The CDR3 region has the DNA TGCAGCGTAACTAGCGGGAGGACCTACGAGCAGTACTTC. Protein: CSVTSGRTYEQYF.

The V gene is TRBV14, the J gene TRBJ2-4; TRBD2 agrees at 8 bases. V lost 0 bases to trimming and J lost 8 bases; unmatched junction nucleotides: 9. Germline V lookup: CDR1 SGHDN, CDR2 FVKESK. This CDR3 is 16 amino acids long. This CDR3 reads CASSQDGVAGGHIQYF. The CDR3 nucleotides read TGTGCCAGCAGCCAAGATGGGGTTGCGGGAGGTCACATTCAGTACTTC.

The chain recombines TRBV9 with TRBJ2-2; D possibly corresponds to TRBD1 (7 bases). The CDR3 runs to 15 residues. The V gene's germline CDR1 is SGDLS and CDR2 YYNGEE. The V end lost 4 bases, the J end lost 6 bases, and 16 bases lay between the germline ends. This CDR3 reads CASSPQGGRSGELFF. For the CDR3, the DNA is TGTGCCAGCAGCCCTCAGGGGGGCAGGTCCGGGGAGCTGTTTTTT.

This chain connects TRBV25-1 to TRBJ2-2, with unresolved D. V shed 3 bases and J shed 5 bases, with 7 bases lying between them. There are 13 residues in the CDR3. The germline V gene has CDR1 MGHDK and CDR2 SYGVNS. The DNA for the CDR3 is TGTGCCAGCAGTGATAAGAGGACCGGGGAGCTGTTTTTT. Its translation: CASSDKRTGELFF.

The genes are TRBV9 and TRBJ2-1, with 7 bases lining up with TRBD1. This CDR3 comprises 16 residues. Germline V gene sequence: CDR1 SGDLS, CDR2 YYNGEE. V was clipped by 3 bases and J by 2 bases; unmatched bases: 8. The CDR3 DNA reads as TGTGCCAGCAGCGCCGAACAGGGGACCGCCTACAATGAGCAGTTCTTC. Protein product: CASSAEQGTAYNEQFF.

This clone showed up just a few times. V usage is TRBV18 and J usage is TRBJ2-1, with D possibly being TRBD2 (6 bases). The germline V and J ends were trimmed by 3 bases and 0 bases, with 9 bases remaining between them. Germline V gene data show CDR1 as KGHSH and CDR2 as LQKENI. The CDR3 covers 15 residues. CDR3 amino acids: CASSPEGSSYNEQFF. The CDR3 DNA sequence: TGTGCCAGCTCACCGGAGGGGAGCTCCTACAATGAGCAGTTCTTC.

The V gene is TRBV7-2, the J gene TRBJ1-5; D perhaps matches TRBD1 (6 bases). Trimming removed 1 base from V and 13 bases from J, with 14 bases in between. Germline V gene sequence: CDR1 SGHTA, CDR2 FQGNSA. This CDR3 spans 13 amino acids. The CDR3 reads CASSLGERDKQHF. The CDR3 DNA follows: TGTGCCAGCAGCTTAGGGGAGCGGGACAAACAGCATTTT.

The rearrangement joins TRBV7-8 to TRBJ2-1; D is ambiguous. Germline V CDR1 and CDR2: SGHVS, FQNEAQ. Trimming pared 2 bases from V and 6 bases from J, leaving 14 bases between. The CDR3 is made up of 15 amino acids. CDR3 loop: CASSLTSTVSNEQFF. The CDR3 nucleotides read TGTGCCAGCAGCTTAACGAGTACCGTATCCAATGAGCAGTTCTTC.

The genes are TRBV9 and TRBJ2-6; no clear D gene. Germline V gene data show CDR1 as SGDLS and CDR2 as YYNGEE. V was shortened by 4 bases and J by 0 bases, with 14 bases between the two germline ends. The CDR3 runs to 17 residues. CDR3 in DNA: TGTGCCAGCAGCCTCCAAGCCAGCGACTCTGGGGCCAACGTCCTGACTTTC. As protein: CASSLQASDSGANVLTF.

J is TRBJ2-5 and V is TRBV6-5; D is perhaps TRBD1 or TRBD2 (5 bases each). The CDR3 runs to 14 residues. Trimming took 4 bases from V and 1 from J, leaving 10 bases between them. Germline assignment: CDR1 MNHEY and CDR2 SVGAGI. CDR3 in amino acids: CASSFQGAQETQYF. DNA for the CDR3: TGTGCCAGCAGTTTTCAGGGAGCCCAAGAGACCCAGTACTTC.

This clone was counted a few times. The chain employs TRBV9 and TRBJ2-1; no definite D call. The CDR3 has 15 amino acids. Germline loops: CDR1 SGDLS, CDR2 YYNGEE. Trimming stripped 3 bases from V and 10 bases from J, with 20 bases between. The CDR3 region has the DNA TGTGCCAGCAGCGCCCTAAGCTCACCGATACCGGAGCAGTTCTTC. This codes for CASSALSSPIPEQFF.

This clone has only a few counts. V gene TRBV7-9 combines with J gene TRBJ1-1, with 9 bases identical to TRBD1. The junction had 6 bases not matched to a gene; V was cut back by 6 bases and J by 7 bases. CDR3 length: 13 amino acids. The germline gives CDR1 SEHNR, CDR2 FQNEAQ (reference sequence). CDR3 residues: CASSLGQGSEAFF. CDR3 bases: TGTGCCAGCAGTTTGGGACAGGGTAGTGAAGCTTTCTTT.

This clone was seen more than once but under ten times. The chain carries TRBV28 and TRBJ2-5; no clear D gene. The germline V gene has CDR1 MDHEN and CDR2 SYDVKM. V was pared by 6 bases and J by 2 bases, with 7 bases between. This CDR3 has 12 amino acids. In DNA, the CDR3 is TGTGCCAGCAGGTCAACTCAAGAGACCCAGTACTTC. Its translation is CASRSTQETQYF.

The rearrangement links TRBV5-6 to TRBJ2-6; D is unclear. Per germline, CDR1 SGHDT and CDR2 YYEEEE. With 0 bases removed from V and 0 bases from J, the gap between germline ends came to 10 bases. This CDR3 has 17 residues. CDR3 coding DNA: TGTGCCAGCAGCTTGGCCATCAGACACTCTGGGGCCAACGTCCTGACTTTC. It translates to CASSLAIRHSGANVLTF.

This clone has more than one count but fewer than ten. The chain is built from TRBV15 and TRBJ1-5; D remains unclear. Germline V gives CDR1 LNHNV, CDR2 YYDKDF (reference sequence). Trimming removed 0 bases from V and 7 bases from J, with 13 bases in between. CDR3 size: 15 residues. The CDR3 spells CATSREWMTQQPQHF. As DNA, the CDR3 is TGTGCCACCAGCAGAGAATGGATGACACAGCAGCCCCAGCATTTT.